Below, 23 T cell receptor beta chains from the same sample are listed, as sequenced in a study of blood T cell repertoires in COVID-19. Some clones are missing from TCRdb's copy, which holds only in-frame ones; the method was immunoSEQ multiplex PCR. The data contain tens of thousands of clones, around 82% of them singletons. The sample taken for sequencing was peripheral blood. The source is a human donor in a cohort sampled during active COVID-19.

This chain links TRBV4-2 with TRBJ2-5; 8 bases are a match to TRBD2. The CDR3 consists of 15 residues. J was trimmed by 2 bases and V by 0 bases; bases with no gene match: 2. Germline V lookup: CDR1 LGHNA, CDR2 YNFKEQ. In nucleotides, the CDR3 is TGTGCCAGCAGCCAAGAATTAGCGGGGCAAGAGACCCAGTACTTC. Amino acid sequence: CASSQELAGQETQYF.

The chain uses TRBV6-1 and TRBJ2-7; 7 bases fit TRBD1. Germline values: CDR1 MNHNS, CDR2 SASEGT. With 1 base clipped from V and 4 bases from J, the junction kept 10 bases outside the gene matches. This CDR3 is 16 amino acids long. CDR3 residues: CASSEERGRYGYEQYF. CDR3 DNA: TGTGCCAGCAGTGAAGAAAGGGGGCGATATGGATACGAGCAGTACTTC.

Worth noting for this clone: Other DNA sequences within the sample encode an identical CDR3. V usage is TRBV6-5 and J usage is TRBJ2-6; TRBD2 is a possible D gene (6 bases). Trimming shortened V by 7 bases and J by 2 bases, and 12 bases separated the two germline ends. Germline values: CDR1 MNHEY, CDR2 SVGAGI. The CDR3 extends over 15 amino acids. CDR3 sequence: CASTSGGAGANVLTF. CDR3 nucleotides: TGTGCCAGCACCTCCGGAGGGGCTGGGGCCAACGTCCTGACTTTC.

Points on this clone: At the DNA level, this CDR3 is encoded by other sequences in the same sample as well. V usage is TRBV5-5 and J usage is TRBJ2-5; 8 bases map to TRBD1. This CDR3 comprises 14 residues. CDR1 SGHKS and CDR2 YYEKEE come from the germline V gene (reference sequence). Germline trimming cut 4 bases from V and 1 base from J; bases unmatched to any gene: 3. CDR3 residues: CASSPGTGQETQYF. CDR3 DNA: TGTGCCAGCAGCCCTGGGACAGGCCAAGAGACCCAGTACTTC.

The V and J genes are TRBV6-6 and TRBJ2-3, with D possibly matching TRBD2 (6 bases). The CDR3 totals 16 residues. Germline CDR1 and CDR2: MNHNY and SVGAGI (reference sequence). Trimming removed 3 bases from V and 0 bases from J, with 13 bases in between. As DNA, the CDR3 is TGTGCCAGCAGTTATGGGCGGGGAGTTAGCACAGATACGCAGTATTTT. Translation gives CASSYGRGVSTDTQYF.

This clone was picked up many times. J is TRBJ2-3 and V is TRBV7-9, with D perhaps matching TRBD1 (5 bases). Germline lookup yields CDR1 SEHNR and CDR2 FQNEAQ (reference sequence). The CDR3 covers 15 residues. Trimming took 0 bases from V and 5 from J, leaving 12 bases between them. CDR3 nucleotide sequence: TGTGCCAGCAGCTTAGCGGTGACAGACTTAGATACGCAGTATTTT. It specifies CASSLAVTDLDTQYF. The complete variable domain, with remaining parts taken from reference TRBV7-9 and TRBJ2-3, reads DTGVSQNPRHKITKRGQNVTFRCDPISEHNRLYWYRQTLGQGPEFLTYFQNEAQLEKSRLLSDRFSAERPKGSFSTLEIQRTEQGDSAMYLCASSLAVTDLDTQYFGPGTRLTVL.

This chain uses TRBV10-3 with TRBJ1-3, with 8 bases aligning to TRBD1. The CDR3 has 16 residues. Germline V gives CDR1 ENHRY, CDR2 SYGVKD. V trimming: 3 bases; J trimming: 3 bases; junction bases outside the gene matches: 7. The DNA for the CDR3 is TGTGCCATCAGTGATCAGGACAGGGTTGGTGGAAACACCATATATTTT. As protein: CAISDQDRVGGNTIYF.

This chain uses TRBV28 with TRBJ1-5; TRBD1 matches 10 bases. This CDR3 region has 15 residues. Germline trimming cut 6 bases from V and 1 base from J; bases unmatched to any gene: 3. The germline gives CDR1 MDHEN, CDR2 SYDVKM. CDR3 sequence: CASRGQGRSNQPQHF. The CDR3 DNA reads TGTGCCAGCAGGGGACAGGGGAGGAGCAATCAGCCCCAGCATTTT. Supplemented by reference TRBV28 and TRBJ1-5, the full variable domain reads DVKVTQSSRYLVKRTGEKVFLECVQDMDHENMFWYRQDPGLGLRLIYFSYDVKMKEKGDIPEGYSVSREKKERFSLILESASTNQTSMYLCASRGQGRSNQPQHFGDGTRLSIL.

The V and J genes are TRBV10-3 and TRBJ2-7; 8 bases are shared with TRBD1. The CDR3 has 11 residues. Germline values: CDR1 ENHRY, CDR2 SYGVKD. With 9 bases clipped from V and 7 bases from J, the junction kept 5 bases outside the gene matches. DNA of the CDR3: TGTGCCATAGGACAGGGTGGTGAGCAGTACTTC. The encoded protein is CAIGQGGEQYF.

The chain recombines TRBV3-1 (or the pseudogene TRBV3-2) with TRBJ2-5, with a tentative D call TRBD1 (5 bases). The V and J ends lost 2 bases and 5 bases respectively, with 21 bases between them. Germline V lookup: CDR1 LGHDT, CDR2 YNNKEL (reference sequence). CDR3 length: 17 amino acids. In DNA, the CDR3 is TGTGCCAGCAGCCAACCCCAAACTCGGGCAGGGTATGAGACCCAGTACTTC. It specifies CASSQPQTRAGYETQYF.

The chain has TRBV11-2 and TRBJ1-6; 9 bases agree with TRBD1. Germline V lookup: CDR1 SGHAT, CDR2 FQNNGV. The CDR3 runs 16 residues. With V trimmed by 1 base and J by 9 bases, 7 bases remained unmatched. CDR3 sequence reads: CASSLGGTGRSSPLHF. The CDR3 DNA sequence: TGTGCCAGCAGCTTAGGAGGGACAGGGAGAAGTTCACCCCTCCACTTT.

The chain recombines TRBV12-3 or TRBV12-4 with TRBJ2-3, with D perhaps matching TRBD2 (6 bases). The V gene lost 1 base and the J gene lost 4 bases, with 6 bases spanning the gap. This CDR3 spans 13 amino acids. CDR3: CASSLGRADTQYF. The CDR3 DNA reads as TGTGCCAGCAGTTTAGGGAGGGCAGATACGCAGTATTTT.

This clone was seen a few times. The CDR3 protein is CASSLGTGRTDTQYF. CDR3 DNA sequence: TGTGCCAGCAGCTTAGGGACAGGGCGTACAGATACGCAGTATTTT. The rearrangement links TRBV13 to TRBJ2-3; 7 bases agree with TRBD1. J gave up 3 bases and V 0 bases, and 3 bases lay outside the gene matches. CDR1 PRHDT and CDR2 FYEKMQ come from the germline V gene (reference sequence). The CDR3 runs 15 residues.

The chain joins TRBV27 to TRBJ2-1; possible D gene TRBD1, 5 bases. Trimming stripped 2 bases from V and 7 bases from J, with 15 bases between. The CDR3 covers 15 residues. Germline CDR1 MNHEY, CDR2 SMNVEV (reference sequence). Here the CDR3 reads CASSLRGPLWNEQFF. DNA for the CDR3: TGTGCCAGCAGTTTAAGGGGCCCCCTGTGGAATGAGCAGTTCTTC.

For the CDR3, the DNA is TGCGCCAGCAGCCAAGAACTCTACAATGAGCAGTTCTTC. Translating it yields CASSQELYNEQFF. The chain couples TRBV4-3 to TRBJ2-1; D is ambiguous. Germline V lookup: CDR1 LGHNA, CDR2 YSLEER. The length of the CDR3 is 13 residues. Trimming removed 0 bases at V and 3 bases at J, with 3 bases between.

The chain employs TRBV21-1 and TRBJ2-1; TRBD1 reflects the table's D call only, with no check against the DNA. TRBV21-1 is designated a pseudogene. The CDR3 has 16 residues. The CDR3 DNA is TGTGCCAGCAGCAAAGACCGGGACGGGCAGGGGCATGAGCAGTTCTTC. Translated, it gives CASSKDRDGQGHEQFF.

The chain joins TRBV5-1 to TRBJ2-1; 11 nucleotides match TRBD2. In germline, CDR1 is SGHRS, CDR2 YFSETQ. Germline trimming cut 4 bases from V and 6 bases from J; bases unmatched to any gene: 6. There are 15 residues in the CDR3. Here the CDR3 reads CASSRRLAGSNEQFF. Here the CDR3 DNA reads TGCGCCAGCAGCCGCCGACTAGCGGGGTCCAATGAGCAGTTCTTC.

V usage is TRBV2 and J usage is TRBJ1-1, with D possibly TRBD1 on 6 matching bases. This CDR3 comprises 18 residues. Trimming shortened V by 3 bases and J by 0 bases, and 20 bases separated the two germline ends. CDR1 SNHLY and CDR2 FYNNEI come from the germline V gene. In DNA, the CDR3 is TGTGCCAGCAGTGATGGTTTCGGGGCCAGGGGATTGAACACTGAAGCTTTCTTT. Its translation is CASSDGFGARGLNTEAFF.

This rearrangement joins TRBV5-3 to TRBJ1-5; D not certain. TRBV5-3 is classed as an ORF, of uncertain function. This CDR3 is built from 13 residues. The V end was cut by 3 bases, the J end by 4 bases, with 8 bases between. The CDR3 sequence is CARSSLLNQPQHF. DNA for the CDR3: TGTGCCAGAAGCTCCCTACTGAATCAGCCCCAGCATTTT.

The chain uses TRBV5-1 and TRBJ1-6; TRBD1 is a possible D gene (6 bases). Germline lookup yields CDR1 SGHRS and CDR2 YFSETQ. V dropped 4 bases and J dropped 7 bases, with 18 bases sitting between them. The length of the CDR3 is 16 residues. This CDR3 reads CASSPQPAGVNSPLHF. CDR3 bases: TGCGCCAGCAGCCCCCAGCCGGCAGGGGTCAATTCACCCCTCCACTTT.

The rearrangement joins TRBV4-1 to TRBJ1-5, with 7 nucleotides matching TRBD1. V lost 2 bases, J lost 5 bases, and 6 bases stayed unmatched. Germline CDR1 reads MGHRA; CDR2 reads YSYEKL. CDR3 size: 15 residues. As DNA, the CDR3 is TGCGCCAGCAGCCAACTCGACAGGGCGGATCAGCCCCAGCATTTT. It encodes CASSQLDRADQPQHF.

The rearrangement joins TRBV5-1 to TRBJ1-5; the D gene is possibly TRBD1 (6 bases). V was cut by 4 bases and J by 0 bases, with 14 bases left in between. The germline gives CDR1 SGHRS, CDR2 YFSETQ. The CDR3 totals 16 residues. For the CDR3, the DNA is TGCGCCAGCAGCCTGAGCCGGGACAATAGCAATCAGCCCCAGCATTTT. This gives the protein CASSLSRDNSNQPQHF.

This chain connects TRBV7-9 to TRBJ1-4, with TRBD1 as a possible D gene (6 bases). Germline V gene sequence: CDR1 SEHNR, CDR2 FQNEAQ (reference sequence). V lost 4 bases and J 8 bases, leaving 20 bases between the germline ends. This CDR3 contains 16 residues. The CDR3 here is CASSSGQPHPREKLFF. The CDR3 nucleotides are TGTGCCAGCAGCTCCGGACAGCCTCACCCGAGGGAAAAACTGTTTTTT.